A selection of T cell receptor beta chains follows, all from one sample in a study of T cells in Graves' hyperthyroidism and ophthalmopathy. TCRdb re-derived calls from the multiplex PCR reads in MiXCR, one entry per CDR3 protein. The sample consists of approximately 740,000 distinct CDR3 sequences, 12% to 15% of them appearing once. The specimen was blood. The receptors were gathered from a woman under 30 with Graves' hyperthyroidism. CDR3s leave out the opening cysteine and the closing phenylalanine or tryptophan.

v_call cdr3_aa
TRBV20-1 SAPRSLPPYEQY
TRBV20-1 SALPGAGPLFNEQF
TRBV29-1 SRTGPYNEQF
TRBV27 ASSLWGASQETQY
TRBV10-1 ASRDRLNTEAF
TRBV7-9 ASSSPPELALSSYNEQF
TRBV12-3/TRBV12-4 ASSLDTGWAEGTEAF
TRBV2 ASRKGGATYEQY
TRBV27 ASSGREYGEQF
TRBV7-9 ASSSPRGTDTQY
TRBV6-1 ASSELKNIQY
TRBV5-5 ASSFWTAETTLH
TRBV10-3 AISGGTYLGNTIY
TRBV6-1 ASRYWGATTDTQY
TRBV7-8 ASLPGLAAYNEQF
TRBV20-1 SARDRSGAAGREQY
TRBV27 ASRTGGMDTQY
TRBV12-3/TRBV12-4 ASSLDGIRSQPQH
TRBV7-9 ASSARDRASYGYT
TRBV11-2 ASSTNLRTPGGQF
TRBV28 ASSPGRGRNEKLF
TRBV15 ATSRDLGLAVEQY
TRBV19 ASSIGVGGVNEQF
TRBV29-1 SVEGPTSGSFDEQF
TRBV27 ASSFSGTDNEQF
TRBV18 ASSPPSGQGTPYEQY
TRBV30 AWSRKIGGNTEAF
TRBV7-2 ASSLGTSVSYEQY
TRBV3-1 ASSQEWPNTEAF
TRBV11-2 ASSSGTGVTEAF
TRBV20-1 SASPGQGADQPQH
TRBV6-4 ASSDSLSGSTGELF
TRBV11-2 ASSSGSTYEQY
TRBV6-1 ASSGRTSGRPVEQF
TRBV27 ASKGLARDTQY
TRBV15 ATRAGGRYNEQF
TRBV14 ASSQPPGPSGDTQY
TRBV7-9 ASKLLLEQF
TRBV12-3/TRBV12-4 ASSKGQGQPQH
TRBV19 ASSPHPWDRENTEAF